This TCR beta chain was recovered during a study of shared clonotypes between healthy human individuals. Sequencing was performed with immunoSEQ multiplex PCR; in TCRdb, only in-frame clones are kept and a portion is missing. This table has about 820,000 clones, around 93% appearing once. Terminally differentiated effector memory CD45RA+ cells were excluded from the naive CD8 cells, which were CD45RO-negative and positively selected for CCR7. The study drew its donors from healthy HIV-negative adults without recent acute infections or vaccinations. Trimming took 5 bases from V and 8 from J; bases not matched to a gene: 8. Germline CDR1 and CDR2: MNHNS and SASEGT. The CDR3 runs to 14 residues.

The sequence derives from a man under 40 in good health. The chain is built from TRBV6-1 and TRBJ2-1; 8 bases line up with TRBD1. The sequenced material came from naive CD8+ T cells sorted from blood. In nucleotides, the CDR3 is TGTGCCAGCAGTTGGGACAGGTATTTCGATGAGCAGTTCTTC. Translating gives CASSWDRYFDEQFF.